This section outlines one T cell receptor beta chain sequence together with its context. Libraries were prepared by immunoSEQ multiplex PCR; TCRdb keeps only in-frame clonotypes and omits some of them. This sample has about 150,000 clones, with about 85% found just once. Germline CDR1 reads SGHVS; CDR2 reads FNYEAQ. V lost 1 base and J 8 bases, leaving 12 bases between the germline ends. CDR3 length: 14 amino acids. This specimen belongs to a study of blood T cell repertoires in COVID-19. The sequence came from a woman between 50 and 59 years old who had recovered from COVID-19. Sequences were obtained from PBMCs or T cells enriched from blood (not recorded which). The chain links TRBV7-6 to TRBJ2-1; tentative D call: TRBD2 (6 bases). Here the CDR3 reads CASSLGAGTHEQFF. The DNA for the CDR3 is TGTGCCAGCAGCTTAGGGGCGGGGACGCATGAGCAGTTCTTC.